The rows below give T cell receptor beta chains drawn from one sample of a study of cytomegalovirus exposure and HLA in healthy donors. Profiled with immunoSEQ multiplex PCR; TCRdb holds only in-frame clones, not every one. The listing records some 140,000 clones. Specimen: PBMCs. These TCRs come from a woman aged 55-69 years in good health and CMV-seronegative. Both conserved end residues are part of each CDR3. Fields, in order: J gene, CDR3 length, V gene, D gene, CDR3 DNA, CDR3 protein. The D gene is left open where the match is weak.

TRBJ2-2,17,TRBV29-1,TRBD2,TGCAGCGTCGAGGGGGGACTAGCGGGCCAGAACACCGGGAAGCTGTTTTTT,CSVEGGLAGQNTGKLFF
TRBJ1-2,14,TRBV9,.,TGTGCCAGCAGCGTAAATCAGGGCCCCTATGGCTACACCTTC,CASSVNQGPYGYTF
TRBJ2-1,15,TRBV6-6,TRBD2,TGTGCCAGCAGTTACCTAGCGGGAGGCTACAATGAGCAGTTCTTC,CASSYLAGGYNEQFF
TRBJ2-1,14,TRBV7-3,.,TGTGCCAGCAGCTACCTCCAGGGGCGAGGTGAGCAGTTCTTC,CASSYLQGRGEQFF
TRBJ2-7,16,TRBV27,.,TGTGCCAGCAGGCGAGGGGGGGCCTCAATTAGTTACGAGCAGTACTTC,CASRRGGASISYEQYF
TRBJ2-7,11,TRBV2,.,TGTGCCAGCAGTTACAATTACGAGCAGTACTTC,CASSYNYEQYF
TRBJ1-1,12,TRBV7-3,TRBD1,TGTGCCAGCAGCCAGACAGGGGGCGAAGCTTTCTTT,CASSQTGGEAFF
TRBJ1-2,14,TRBV28,TRBD1,TGTGCCAGCAGCCTGGGACAGGGGGCGCCTGGCTACACCTTC,CASSLGQGAPGYTF
TRBJ2-4,13,TRBV28,.,TGTGCCAGCAGCGGAGTGGCCGCATCGCATGAGTACTTC,CASSGVAASHEYF
TRBJ1-5,13,TRBV18,.,TGTGCCAGCTCACGAGAGGAAAATCAGCCCCAGCATTTT,CASSREENQPQHF
TRBJ1-1,13,TRBV7-9,TRBD1,TGTGCCAGCAGCCCTCAGGGGGCGGCTGAAGCTTTCTTT,CASSPQGAAEAFF
TRBJ2-7,14,TRBV6-1,TRBD1,TGTGCCAGCAGTGATAACAGGGGAAACTACGAGCAGTACTTC,CASSDNRGNYEQYF
TRBJ2-3,13,TRBV5-6,.,TGTGCCAGCAGCTCAGGGGGCACAGATACGCAGTATTTT,CASSSGGTDTQYF
TRBJ1-1,15,TRBV6-5,.,TGTGCCAGCACCCCACCAGGGTTGGGGCTGGCTGAAACTTTCTTT,CASTPPGLGLAETFF
TRBJ2-3,15,TRBV6-1,.,TGTGCCAGCAGTGTAGAGGTGATGGGCACAGATACGCAGTATTTT,CASSVEVMGTDTQYF
TRBJ2-3,10,TRBV5-8,.,TGTGCCAGCAGCCCTGATACGCAGTATTTT,CASSPDTQYF
TRBJ1-2,14,TRBV18,.,TGTGCCAGCTCCCCCGCCGGGGGGGACTATGGCTACACCTTC,CASSPAGGDYGYTF
TRBJ2-7,13,TRBV7-8,.,TGTGCCAGCAGCTTAGACTCGATCTACGAGCAGTACTTC,CASSLDSIYEQYF
TRBJ2-5,14,TRBV5-1,.,TGCGCCAGCAGCTTGGGACAGTCAACAGAGACCCAGTACTTC,CASSLGQSTETQYF
TRBJ1-1,14,TRBV2,TRBD1,TGTGCCAGCAAAGAACAGGGGTTAATGACTGAAGCTTTCTTT,CASKEQGLMTEAFF
TRBJ1-1,12,TRBV27,TRBD1,TGTGCCAGCAGTGCCGCCAGGGGGGAAGCTTTCTTT,CASSAARGEAFF
TRBJ1-2,14,TRBV14,.,TGTGCCAGCAGCCACAGAGGGACTGCGGATGGCTACACCTTC,CASSHRGTADGYTF
TRBJ2-7,19,TRBV9,.,TGTGCCAGCAGCGGACCCCTGGCTAGCGTCCCTCTACCCGTCGTCGAGCAGTACTTC,CASSGPLASVPLPVVEQYF
TRBJ1-2,15,TRBV6-1,TRBD1,TGTGCCAGCAGTGTGCAGGACAGGGGGGCCTATGGCTACACCTTC,CASSVQDRGAYGYTF
TRBJ1-1,14,TRBV6-6,.,TGTGCCAGCAGGCCCGGCAGGAAGAACACTGAAGCTTTCTTT,CASRPGRKNTEAFF
TRBJ2-4,15,TRBV7-9,.,TGTGCCAGCAGAACAGGGCTGAACTCTGAAAACATTCAGTACTTC,CASRTGLNSENIQYF
TRBJ1-2,14,TRBV4-1,.,TGCGCCAGCAGCCATCCCAAAACTCCTGTGGGCTACACCTTC,CASSHPKTPVGYTF
TRBJ2-1,17,TRBV5-1,.,TGCGCCAGCAGCTTGGAAGTATCAGGGCGGGGAATAAATGAGCAGTTCTTC,CASSLEVSGRGINEQFF
TRBJ2-1,15,TRBV10-2,TRBD2,TGCGCCAGCAGAGGGGGACTAGCAAATTACAATGAGCAGTTCTTC,CASRGGLANYNEQFF
TRBJ2-2,18,TRBV5-4,TRBD2,TGTGCCAGCAGCCCGAGACAGGGAAGCAGCGGGAGGGCCGGGGAGCTGTTTTTT,CASSPRQGSSGRAGELFF